Listed below are T cell receptor beta chains from one sample, sequenced in a study of blood T cells in healthy people across ages. TCRdb re-analysed the 5' RACE reads in MiXCR, keeping a single row per CDR3 protein. This sample has about 730,000 distinct CDR3 sequences, with roughly 41% found just once. The sample taken for sequencing was blood. The receptor source for this set is a woman aged 55 to 70 in good health. The CDR3 runs from the conserved cysteine through the conserved F or W. Each record gives: V gene, clone size, D gene, J gene, CDR3 protein, CDR3 DNA. The D gene is left open where the match is weak. Clone sizes are given selectively: once, few, many, or a class where the clone is expanded.

>TRBV12-3/TRBV12-4|NA|NA|TRBJ1-2
CASSPGVSYGYTF
TGTGCCAGCAGTCCAGGAGTTTCGTATGGCTACACCTTC
>TRBV7-2|few|TRBD2|TRBJ2-3
CASSGGGTSGSDTQYF
TGTGCCAGCAGCGGGGGTGGGACTAGCGGTTCAGATACGCAGTATTTT
>TRBV5-8|NA|NA|TRBJ2-5
CASSFIDPKETQYF
TGTGCCAGCAGCTTTATCGACCCCAAAGAGACCCAGTACTTC
>TRBV6-5|few|TRBD2|TRBJ2-1
CASSYRSGSGRLHEQFF
TGTGCCAGCAGTTACCGTTCCGGTAGCGGGAGACTCCATGAGCAGTTCTTC
>TRBV30|few|NA|TRBJ2-2
CAWSPGPASNTGELFF
TGTGCCTGGAGCCCTGGACCAGCTTCGAACACCGGGGAGCTGTTTTTT
>TRBV20-1|once|NA|TRBJ1-5
CSAGSGGMINQPQHF
TGCAGTGCTGGGTCTGGGGGTATGATCAATCAGCCCCAGCATTTT
>TRBV5-1|NA|TRBD2|TRBJ2-1
CASSARLAGGESDEQFF
TGCGCCAGCAGCGCCAGACTAGCGGGAGGGGAGAGCGATGAGCAGTTCTTC
>TRBV9|NA|TRBD1|TRBJ1-2
CASSVGQGAVYGYTF
TGTGCCAGCAGCGTAGGGCAGGGGGCTGTGTATGGCTACACCTTC
>TRBV12-3/TRBV12-4|NA|NA|TRBJ1-4
CASSFGGRVKKLFF
TGTGCCAGCAGTTTTGGGGGAAGGGTGAAAAAACTGTTTTTT
>TRBV5-1|few|TRBD2|TRBJ2-5
CASSSGTLAGARETQYF
TGCGCCAGCAGCTCGGGAACCCTAGCGGGGGCACGGGAGACCCAGTACTTC
>TRBV5-1|few|TRBD1|TRBJ2-5
CASKRETGGNQYF
TGCGCCAGCAAACGGGAAACAGGGGGCAACCAGTACTTC
>TRBV4-3|NA|NA|TRBJ2-1
CASSQDLGGYNEQFF
TGCGCCAGCAGCCAAGATCTCGGCGGTTACAATGAGCAGTTCTTC
>TRBV18|NA|NA|TRBJ2-3
CASSTSGATDTQYF
TGTGCCAGCTCAACCTCTGGGGCCACAGATACGCAGTATTTT
>TRBV20-1|NA|NA|TRBJ2-5
CSARDDQGPKTQYF
TGCAGTGCTAGAGATGACCAGGGGCCTAAGACCCAGTACTTC
>TRBV12-3/TRBV12-4|few|TRBD1|TRBJ2-7
CASDRGGEQYF
TGTGCCAGTGACAGGGGGGGCGAGCAGTACTTC
>TRBV23-1|NA|TRBD2|TRBJ2-1
CASSQGVAGAGEQFF
TGCGCCAGCAGTCAAGGGGTAGCGGGAGCGGGTGAGCAGTTCTTC
>TRBV2|NA|TRBD1|TRBJ2-1
CAGQTGTGRSEQFF
TGTGCCGGCCAGACCGGGACAGGGAGAAGTGAGCAGTTCTTC
>TRBV20-1|NA|NA|TRBJ1-2
CSAPQENYGYTF
TGCAGTGCTCCTCAGGAGAACTATGGCTACACCTTC
>TRBV18|NA|TRBD1|TRBJ2-7
CASSPSLDRGNEQYF
TGTGCCAGCTCACCTTCACTGGACAGGGGTAACGAGCAGTACTTC
>TRBV3-1|NA|NA|TRBJ1-1
CASSQDNGGNTEAFF
TGTGCCAGCAGCCAAGATAATGGGGGGAACACTGAAGCTTTCTTT
>TRBV12-5|few|NA|TRBJ2-5
CASGLDGGTQYF
TGTGCTAGTGGTTTGGACGGGGGGACCCAGTACTTC
>TRBV7-2|many|TRBD2|TRBJ2-1
CASRVPGLAVNEQFF
TGTGCCAGCAGAGTACCGGGACTAGCGGTTAATGAGCAGTTCTTC
>TRBV12-3/TRBV12-4|NA|NA|TRBJ2-1
CASRTSSDEQFF
TGTGCCAGCAGGACTAGTTCCGATGAGCAGTTCTTC
>TRBV7-9|many|TRBD1|TRBJ1-6
CASSFADWTGSRSPLHF
TGTGCCAGCAGTTTCGCTGACTGGACAGGGAGTCGTTCACCCCTCCACTTT
>TRBV29-1|NA|NA|TRBJ1-1
CSVARTLMNTEAFF
TGCAGCGTAGCCCGGACACTCATGAACACTGAAGCTTTCTTT
>TRBV27|few|NA|TRBJ2-7
CASGRDGGYEQYF
TGTGCCAGCGGCCGTGACGGGGGATACGAGCAGTACTTC
>TRBV3-1|NA|NA|TRBJ2-7
CASSQSTEQYF
TGTGCCAGCAGCCAATCCACCGAGCAGTACTTC
>TRBV3-1|NA|NA|TRBJ1-2
CASSQEGTNYGYTF
TGTGCCAGCAGCCAAGAAGGGACTAACTATGGCTACACCTTC
>TRBV5-1|NA|NA|TRBJ2-7
CASSLAGTGPSEQYF
TGCGCCAGCAGCTTGGCTGGGACGGGACCCAGCGAGCAGTACTTC
>TRBV6-6|NA|TRBD1|TRBJ1-1
CASSLRGQGGTEAFF
TGTGCCAGCAGTCTTAGGGGACAGGGAGGGACTGAAGCTTTCTTT
>TRBV6-1|NA|NA|TRBJ2-3
CASLAGRGPTITDTQYF
TGTGCCAGCCTGGCCGGTCGGGGCCCGACCATCACAGATACGCAGTATTTT
>TRBV5-1|NA|NA|TRBJ2-3
CASSLVPPEAAGTDTQYF
TGCGCCAGCAGCTTGGTCCCCCCGGAGGCGGCGGGGACAGATACGCAGTATTTT
>TRBV20-1|few|NA|TRBJ2-7
CSAIDYEQYF
TGCAGTGCTATCGATTACGAGCAGTACTTC
>TRBV20-1|NA|NA|TRBJ2-3
CCASRGDDTQYF
TGCTGTGCTAGTCGAGGGGACGATACGCAGTATTTT
>TRBV7-9|NA|NA|TRBJ2-7
CASSLATVTYEQYF
TGTGCCAGCAGCTTAGCGACGGTTACCTACGAGCAGTACTTC
>TRBV18|few|NA|TRBJ2-5
CASSPTPDSQETQYF
TGTGCCAGCTCACCCACCCCGGACAGCCAAGAGACCCAGTACTTC
>TRBV29-1|NA|TRBD1|TRBJ1-4
CSVTGTGTTEKLFF
TGCAGCGTCACCGGGACAGGGACTACGGAAAAACTGTTTTTT
>TRBV20-1|NA|TRBD2|TRBJ2-7
CSARDRASGSSYNEQYF
TGCAGTGCTAGAGATAGGGCTAGCGGGAGCTCCTACAATGAGCAGTACTTC
>TRBV2|NA|NA|TRBJ1-5
CASSEDGYSNQPQHF
TGTGCCAGCAGTGAGGACGGGTATAGCAATCAGCCCCAGCATTTT
>TRBV27|NA|NA|TRBJ2-3
CASSLRRDSTDTQYF
TGTGCCAGCAGTTTGCGGCGGGACTCCACAGATACGCAGTATTTT
>TRBV6-2/TRBV6-3|NA|NA|TRBJ1-5
CASKPDTDGSVGQPQHF
TGTGCCAGCAAACCTGACACGGACGGCTCGGTTGGGCAGCCCCAGCATTTT
>TRBV18|NA|TRBD1|TRBJ2-7
CASSPQGVGSYEQYF
TGTGCCAGCTCGCCCCAGGGGGTGGGCTCCTACGAGCAGTACTTC
>TRBV5-1|few|TRBD1|TRBJ2-3
CASSYGQGKTDTQYF
TGCGCCAGCAGCTACGGACAGGGGAAAACAGATACGCAGTATTTT
>TRBV5-1|few|TRBD2|TRBJ2-5
CASSSLAGGSETQYF
TGCGCCAGCAGCTCCCTAGCGGGGGGGTCAGAGACCCAGTACTTC